The clone carrying this T cell receptor (beta chain) occurred a few times. Its antigen is currently unknown. The entry originates in a study of beta chain features in type 1 diabetes. Reverse transcribing all isolated RNA meant expressed TCRB transcripts were sequenced. Clones were read by immunoSEQ multiplex PCR, and TCRdb kept only the in-frame ones, dropping some. The sample yields roughly 160,000 clones, roughly 8% seen once. Whole-study findings and limits: People with Type 1 diabetes carried modestly yet significantly shorter TCRB CDR3s in all four CD4+ subsets.

Germline assignment: CDR1 SGHRS and CDR2 YFSETQ. Trimming left V 2 bases short and J 2 bases short, with 13 bases between. The CDR3 consists of 15 residues. The receptor was derived from a woman aged 18-35 years with type 1 diabetes. This rearrangement joins TRBV5-1 to TRBJ1-1; tentatively, D is TRBD1 (5 bases). Specimen: central memory CD4+ T cells from blood. Written as DNA, the CDR3 is TGCGCCAGCAGCTTCGACGGGGGGGTTAACACTGAAGCTTTCTTT. It translates to CASSFDGGVNTEAFF.